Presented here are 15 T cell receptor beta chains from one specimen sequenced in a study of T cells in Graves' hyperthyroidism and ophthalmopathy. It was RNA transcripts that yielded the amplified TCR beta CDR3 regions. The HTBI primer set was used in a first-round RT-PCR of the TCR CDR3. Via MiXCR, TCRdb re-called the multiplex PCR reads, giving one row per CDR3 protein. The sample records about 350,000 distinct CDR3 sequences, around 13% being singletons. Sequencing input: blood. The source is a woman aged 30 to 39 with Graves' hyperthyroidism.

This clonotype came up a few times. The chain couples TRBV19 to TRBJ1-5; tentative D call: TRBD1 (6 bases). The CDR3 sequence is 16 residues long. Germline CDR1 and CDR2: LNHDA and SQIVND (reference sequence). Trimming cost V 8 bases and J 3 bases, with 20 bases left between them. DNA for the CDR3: TGTGCCAGTTGGGACATCATTGACCAGTACAATCAGCCCCAGCATTTT. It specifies CASWDIIDQYNQPQHF.

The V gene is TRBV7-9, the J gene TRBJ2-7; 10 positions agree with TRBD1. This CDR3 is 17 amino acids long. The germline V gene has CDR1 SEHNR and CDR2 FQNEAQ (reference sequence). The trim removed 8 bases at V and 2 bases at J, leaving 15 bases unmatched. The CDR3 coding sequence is TGTGCCAGCGGACAGGGGGTCGGGCGGGCCGAAACCTACGAGCAGTACTTC. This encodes CASGQGVGRAETYEQYF.

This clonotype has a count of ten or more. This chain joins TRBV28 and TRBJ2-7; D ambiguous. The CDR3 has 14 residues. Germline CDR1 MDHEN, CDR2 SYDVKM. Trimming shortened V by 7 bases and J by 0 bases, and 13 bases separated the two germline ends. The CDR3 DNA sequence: TGTGCCAGCATCGGCTTTCCAAGCTCCTACGAGCAGTACTTC. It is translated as CASIGFPSSYEQYF.

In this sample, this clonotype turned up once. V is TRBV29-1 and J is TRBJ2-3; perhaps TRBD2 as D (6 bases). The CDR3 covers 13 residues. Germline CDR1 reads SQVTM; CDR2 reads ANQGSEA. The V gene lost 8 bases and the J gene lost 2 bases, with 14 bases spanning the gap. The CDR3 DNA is TGCAGCACATCGGGACTTTTCACAGATACGCAGTATTTT. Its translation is CSTSGLFTDTQYF.

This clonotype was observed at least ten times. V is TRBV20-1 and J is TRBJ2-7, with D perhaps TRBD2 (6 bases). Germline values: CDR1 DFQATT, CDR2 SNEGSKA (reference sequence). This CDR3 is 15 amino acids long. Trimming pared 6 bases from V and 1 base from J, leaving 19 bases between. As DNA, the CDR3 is TGCAGTGCCGCACGGTGGGAGCGGGCATCCTACGAGCAGTACTTC. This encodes CSAARWERASYEQYF.

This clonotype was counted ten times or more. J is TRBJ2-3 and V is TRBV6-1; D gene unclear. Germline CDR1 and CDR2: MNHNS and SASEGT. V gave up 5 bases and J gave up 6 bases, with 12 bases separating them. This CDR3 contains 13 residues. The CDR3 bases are TGTGCCAGCAGTTACAGAGCTTCCGATACGCAGTATTTT. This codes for CASSYRASDTQYF.

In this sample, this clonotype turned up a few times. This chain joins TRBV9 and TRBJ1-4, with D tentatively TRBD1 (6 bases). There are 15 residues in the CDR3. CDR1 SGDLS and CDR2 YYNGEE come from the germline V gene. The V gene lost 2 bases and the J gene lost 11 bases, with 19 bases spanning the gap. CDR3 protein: CASSVSSDSAGKLFF. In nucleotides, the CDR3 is TGTGCCAGCAGCGTCTCCTCGGACAGTGCGGGGAAACTGTTTTTT.

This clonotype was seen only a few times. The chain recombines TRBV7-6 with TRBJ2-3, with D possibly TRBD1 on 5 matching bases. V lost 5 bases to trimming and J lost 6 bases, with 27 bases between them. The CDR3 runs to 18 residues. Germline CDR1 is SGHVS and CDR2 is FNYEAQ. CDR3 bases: TGTGCCAGCAGCAAATACGCCCCGGGCTTAGGGTACAGGGATACGCAGTATTTT. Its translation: CASSKYAPGLGYRDTQYF.

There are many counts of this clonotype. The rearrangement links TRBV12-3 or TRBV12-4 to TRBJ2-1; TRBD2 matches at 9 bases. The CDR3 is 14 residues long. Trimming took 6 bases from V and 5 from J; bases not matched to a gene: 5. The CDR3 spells CASSQTSGNNEQFF. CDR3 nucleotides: TGTGCCAGCAGCCAGACTAGCGGAAACAATGAGCAGTTCTTC.

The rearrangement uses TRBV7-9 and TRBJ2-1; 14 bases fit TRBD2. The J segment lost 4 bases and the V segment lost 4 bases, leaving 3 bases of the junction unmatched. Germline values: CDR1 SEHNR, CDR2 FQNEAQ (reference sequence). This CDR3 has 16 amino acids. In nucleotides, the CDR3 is TGTGCCAGCAGCTCCCGACTAGCGGGAGGGTACAATGAGCAGTTCTTC. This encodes CASSSRLAGGYNEQFF. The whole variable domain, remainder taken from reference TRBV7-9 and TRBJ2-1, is DTGVSQNPRHKITKRGQNVTFRCDPISEHNRLYWYRQTLGQGPEFLTYFQNEAQLEKSRLLSDRFSAERPKGSFSTLEIQRTEQGDSAMYLCASSSRLAGGYNEQFFGPGTRLTVL.

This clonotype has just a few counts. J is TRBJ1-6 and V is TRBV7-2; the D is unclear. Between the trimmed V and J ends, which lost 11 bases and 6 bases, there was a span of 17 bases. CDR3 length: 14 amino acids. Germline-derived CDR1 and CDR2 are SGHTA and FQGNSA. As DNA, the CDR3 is TGTGCCGGATCCGGTGGAAGTGGTAATTCACCCCTCCACTTT. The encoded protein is CAGSGGSGNSPLHF.

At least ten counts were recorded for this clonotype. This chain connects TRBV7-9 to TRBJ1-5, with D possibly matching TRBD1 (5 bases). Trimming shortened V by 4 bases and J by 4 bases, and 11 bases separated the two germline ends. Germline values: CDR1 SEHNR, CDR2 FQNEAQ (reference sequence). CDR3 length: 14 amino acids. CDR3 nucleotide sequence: TGTGCCAGCAGCTCCCGGGACGGAAATCAGCCCCAGCATTTT. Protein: CASSSRDGNQPQHF. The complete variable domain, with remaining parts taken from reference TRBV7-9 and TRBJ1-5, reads DTGVSQNPRHKITKRGQNVTFRCDPISEHNRLYWYRQTLGQGPEFLTYFQNEAQLEKSRLLSDRFSAERPKGSFSTLEIQRTEQGDSAMYLCASSSRDGNQPQHFGDGTRLSIL.

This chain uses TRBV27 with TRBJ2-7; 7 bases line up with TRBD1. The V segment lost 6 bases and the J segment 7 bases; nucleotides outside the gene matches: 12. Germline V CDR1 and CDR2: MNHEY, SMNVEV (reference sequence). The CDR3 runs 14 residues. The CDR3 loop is CASSPPGGRGEQYF. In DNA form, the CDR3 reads TGTGCCAGCAGCCCTCCAGGGGGTAGGGGGGAGCAGTACTTC.

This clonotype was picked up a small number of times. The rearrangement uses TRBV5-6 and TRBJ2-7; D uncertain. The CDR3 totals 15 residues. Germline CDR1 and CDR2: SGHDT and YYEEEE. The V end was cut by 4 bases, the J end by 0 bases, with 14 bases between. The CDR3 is CASSPTVVSSYEQYF. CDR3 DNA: TGTGCCAGCAGCCCGACGGTAGTGAGCTCCTACGAGCAGTACTTC.

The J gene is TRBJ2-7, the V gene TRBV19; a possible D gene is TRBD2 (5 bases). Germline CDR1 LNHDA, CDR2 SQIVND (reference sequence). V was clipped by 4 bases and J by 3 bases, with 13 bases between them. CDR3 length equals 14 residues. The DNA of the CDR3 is TGTGCCAGTAGTACCGGACTGGACGGCTACGAGCAGTACTTC. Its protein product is CASSTGLDGYEQYF.